The 5 T cell receptor beta chains in this list originate from one sample, sequenced in a study of tumor-infiltrating lymphocytes in primary liver carcinoma. Germline DNA was also extracted, and blood RNA was taken from unsorted whole blood. Starting from roughly 540 ng of total RNA, TCR beta cDNA was produced with a primer in the constant region. Sequencing libraries for TCR beta derived from three nested multiplex PCR rounds that used slightly modified ARM-PCR. TRBV1-TRBV30 forward primers paired with a C-beta reverse primer were used in the first two PCR rounds, which ran roughly 11 cycles each. TCRdb passed the multiplex PCR reads through MiXCR, listing each CDR3 protein once. The data contain approximately 340,000 distinct CDR3 sequences, around three fifths of them singletons. The sequencing input was peripheral blood. These receptors were taken from a man aged 35 to 55 with primary liver carcinoma and hepatitis B virus infection.

This rearrangement joins TRBV5-4 to TRBJ2-2, with 8 bases identical to TRBD2. Germline V lookup: CDR1 SGHNT, CDR2 YYREEE (reference sequence). Trimming took 5 bases from V and 4 from J; bases not matched to a gene: 13. The CDR3 loop spans 17 amino acids. CDR3 nucleotide sequence: TGTGCCAGCAGTCCGGTGGGACTAGTGGACCCCACCGGGGAGCTGTTTTTT. Its translation is CASSPVGLVDPTGELFF. Filled out from reference TRBV5-4 and TRBJ2-2, the complete variable domain reads ETGVTQSPTHLIKTRGQQVTLRCSSQSGHNTVSWYQQALGQGPQFIFQYYREEENGRGNFPPRFSGLQFPNYSSELNVNALELDDSALYLCASSPVGLVDPTGELFFGEGSRLTVL.

A note on this clonotype: A read error may explain this, as a much larger clone is one base away. This sequence joins TRBV6-1 and TRBJ2-3, with D tentatively TRBD2 (6 bases). This CDR3 is built from 14 residues. Per germline, CDR1 MNHNS and CDR2 SASEGT. In DNA form, the CDR3 reads TGTGCCAGCAGTGAACTGCGGGGCGGGGATATGCAGTATTTT. Amino acid sequence: CASSELRGGDMQYF.

A single count supports this clonotype. This sequence may be a read error, since a much larger clone differs from it by one base. The chain joins TRBV4-3 to TRBJ1-6; the D gene is possibly TRBD1 (6 bases). Germline V gene data show CDR1 as LGHNA and CDR2 as YSLEER. The CDR3 runs to 15 residues. The CDR3 nucleotides are TGCGCCAGCTGCCAAGAAAGGGGGGTCAATTCACCCCTCCACTTT. It yields the protein CASCQERGVNSPLHF.

Turning to this clonotype: A much larger clone lies a single base off, so this may be a read error. V gene TRBV6-2 or TRBV6-3 combines with J gene TRBJ2-7; D gene uncertain. Trimming pared 2 bases from V and 0 bases from J, leaving 11 bases between. In germline, CDR1 is MNHEY, CDR2 SVGEGT. The CDR3 has 15 amino acids. CDR3 sequence reads: CASSYIKGSSYEQYF. For the CDR3, the DNA is TGTGCCAGCAGTTACATAAAGGGTAGCTCCTACGAGCAGTACTTC.

The count of this clonotype is one. Here the CDR3 omits its conserved ending phenylalanine or tryptophan, so a read error is the likely source. It is unclear where the CDR3 begins or ends on the DNA, so no DNA is shown, and the CDR3 is as TCRdb lists it. The chain carries TRBV11-2 and TRBJ1-1; the D call in the table, TRBD1, was not verified against the DNA. The CDR3 has 13 amino acids, counting both end residues. Germline values: CDR1 SGHAT, CDR2 FQNNGV. This chain's CDR3 is CASSKDRNTEASY.